These T cell receptor beta chains were read from a single sample in a study of T-cell memory formation after mild COVID-19. Using its own MiXCR run on the 5' RACE reads, TCRdb lists one record per CDR3 protein. Here the sample spans hundreds of thousands of distinct CDR3 sequences, around 21% being singletons. Sequenced input: PBMCs or a T cell subset sorted from them (not recorded which). All receptors come from an adult woman who had mild COVID-19 (a few samples of this study predate the infection). Cell type and time point are not known. The CDR3 runs from the conserved cysteine through the conserved F or W. A D gene is named only where the DNA matches it firmly. The listing skips clone size in some rows; elsewhere it reads once, few, many or a size class.

length: 16
size: -
D: -
V: TRBV5-1
J: TRBJ2-7
DNA: TGCGCCAGCAGCCTAACCGGGTCCGGGGATCCCTACGAGCAGTACTTC
CDR3: CASSLTGSGDPYEQYF

length: 15
size: -
D: TRBD1
V: TRBV27
J: TRBJ2-7
DNA: TGTGCCAGCAGTACATCCGGGACAGGGCCCTACGAGCAGTACTTC
CDR3: CASSTSGTGPYEQYF

length: 15
size: -
D: TRBD2
V: TRBV12-3/TRBV12-4
J: TRBJ2-2
DNA: TGTGCCAGCAGTTTTGGACTAGCTCCAACCGGGGAGCTGTTTTTT
CDR3: CASSFGLAPTGELFF

length: 15
size: once
D: -
V: TRBV4-2
J: TRBJ2-4
DNA: TGTGCCAGCAGCCAAGCCCAGAAAGCCAAAAACATTCAGTACTTC
CDR3: CASSQAQKAKNIQYF

length: 13
size: few
D: -
V: TRBV6-1
J: TRBJ2-4
DNA: TGTGCCAGCACGGCCCCCCCAGGAGACATTCAGTACTTC
CDR3: CASTAPPGDIQYF

length: 12
size: -
D: -
V: TRBV7-2
J: TRBJ2-5
DNA: TGTGCCAGCAGCTTTCTGACAGAGACCCAGTACTTC
CDR3: CASSFLTETQYF

length: 13
size: -
D: -
V: TRBV20-1
J: TRBJ2-7
DNA: TGCAGTGCTATTGGGGAAGGGAATTACGAGCAGTACTTC
CDR3: CSAIGEGNYEQYF

length: 15
size: few
D: -
V: TRBV6-2/TRBV6-3
J: TRBJ2-1
DNA: TGTGCCAGCAGTCCGGACGGGCTGCGTAGGAATGAGCAGTTCTTC
CDR3: CASSPDGLRRNEQFF

length: 16
size: -
D: -
V: TRBV2
J: TRBJ1-1
DNA: TGTGCCAGCAGTGAATCTCTTGGGGCGGTGGCCACTGAAGCTTTCTTT
CDR3: CASSESLGAVATEAFF

length: 15
size: -
D: -
V: TRBV7-2
J: TRBJ2-5
DNA: TGTGCCAGCACTACTGGTCGGGGTAGGGAAGAGACCCAGTACTTC
CDR3: CASTTGRGREETQYF

length: 13
size: few
D: -
V: TRBV10-3
J: TRBJ2-1
DNA: TGTGCCATCGACCCGGTCGGACACAATGAGCAGTTCTTC
CDR3: CAIDPVGHNEQFF

length: 15
size: few
D: TRBD1
V: TRBV6-2/TRBV6-3
J: TRBJ1-1
DNA: TGTGCCAGCAGTTACGCCGGGACAGCGAACACTGAAGCTTTCTTT
CDR3: CASSYAGTANTEAFF

length: 20
size: few
D: -
V: TRBV6-5
J: TRBJ1-2
DNA: TGTGCCAGCAGTTACTCGAACCGGGGCCCTGAACAGGCACAACTGGACGGCTACACCTTC
CDR3: CASSYSNRGPEQAQLDGYTF

length: 16
size: -
D: TRBD2
V: TRBV24-1
J: TRBJ2-1
DNA: TGTGCCACCAGCGACCGCGGGATAGCGGGAATAGGTGAGCAGTTCTTC
CDR3: CATSDRGIAGIGEQFF

length: 16
size: -
D: -
V: TRBV5-1
J: TRBJ2-3
DNA: TGCGCCAGCAGCTTGAGGCCCCGTCGTAGCACAGATACGCAGTATTTT
CDR3: CASSLRPRRSTDTQYF

length: 13
size: many
D: TRBD1
V: TRBV6-1
J: TRBJ2-1
DNA: TGTGCCAGCAGCCGGACAGGGGGTTATGAGCAGTTCTTC
CDR3: CASSRTGGYEQFF

length: 14
size: -
D: -
V: TRBV20-1
J: TRBJ1-6
DNA: TGCAGTGCTTGGGACCCAGGAAGTAATTCACCCCTCCACTTT
CDR3: CSAWDPGSNSPLHF

length: 15
size: -
D: -
V: TRBV7-2
J: TRBJ2-7
DNA: TGTGCCAGCAGCCAAATCCCCCCCGACAGCTACGAGCAGTACTTC
CDR3: CASSQIPPDSYEQYF

length: 12
size: -
D: -
V: TRBV30
J: TRBJ2-7
DNA: TGTGCCTGGACCGAGGCCCGCTCCGAGCAGTACTTC
CDR3: CAWTEARSEQYF

length: 19
size: -
D: TRBD2
V: TRBV20-1
J: TRBJ2-3
DNA: TGCAGTGCTAGAGAGGGACTAGCGGGGACCCTACGATACACAGATACGCAGTATTTT
CDR3: CSAREGLAGTLRYTDTQYF

length: 16
size: -
D: TRBD2
V: TRBV14
J: TRBJ2-7
DNA: TGTGCCAGCAGCCAAGATTGGCTAGCGGGAGAGGTCGAGCAGTACTTC
CDR3: CASSQDWLAGEVEQYF

length: 13
size: many
D: -
V: TRBV5-1
J: TRBJ2-5
DNA: TGCGCCAGCAGCTTGGGGGTCCGAGAGACCCAGTACTTC
CDR3: CASSLGVRETQYF

length: 13
size: -
D: -
V: TRBV4-3
J: TRBJ2-7
DNA: TGCGCCAGCAGCGTGGAGGCAGCGAGCGAGCAGTACTTC
CDR3: CASSVEAASEQYF

length: 18
size: -
D: TRBD2
V: TRBV24-1
J: TRBJ2-2
DNA: TGTGCCACCAGTGATTTCTTCTCTAGCGGGAGCGGGCCCGGGGAGCTGTTTTTT
CDR3: CATSDFFSSGSGPGELFF

length: 16
size: few
D: TRBD1
V: TRBV20-1
J: TRBJ2-5
DNA: TGCAGTGCTAGATTAGGGGACAGGGAAGTCGAAGAGACCCAGTACTTC
CDR3: CSARLGDREVEETQYF

length: 14
size: few
D: TRBD1
V: TRBV9
J: TRBJ2-1
DNA: TGTGCCAGCAGCGTGACAGGGGGCGTGAATGAGCAGTTCTTC
CDR3: CASSVTGGVNEQFF

length: 13
size: -
D: TRBD1
V: TRBV12-3/TRBV12-4
J: TRBJ1-2
DNA: TGTGCCAGCACAGGGGGAAGAGGGTATGGCTACACCTTC
CDR3: CASTGGRGYGYTF

length: 14
size: few
D: -
V: TRBV7-9
J: TRBJ2-1
DNA: TGTGCCAGCAGCTTTCTCACAGTCAGCGATGAGCAGTTCTTC
CDR3: CASSFLTVSDEQFF

length: 16
size: -
D: TRBD1
V: TRBV5-6
J: TRBJ1-2
DNA: TGTGCCAGCAGCTTGTCAGGGGGCCCTATTAACTATGGCTACACCTTC
CDR3: CASSLSGGPINYGYTF

length: 15
size: few
D: TRBD1
V: TRBV6-5
J: TRBJ1-5
DNA: TGTGCCAGCAGTCCCACGACAGGGAGGGATCAGCCCCAGCATTTT
CDR3: CASSPTTGRDQPQHF

length: 15
size: -
D: TRBD1
V: TRBV27
J: TRBJ1-2
DNA: TGTGCCAGCAGTGACCTGACAGGGGATGGCTATGGCTACACCTTC
CDR3: CASSDLTGDGYGYTF

length: 15
size: few
D: TRBD2
V: TRBV20-1
J: TRBJ2-1
DNA: TGCAGTGCTAGAGACGGACTAGCGGGATACGATGAGCAGTTCTTC
CDR3: CSARDGLAGYDEQFF

length: 13
size: few
D: -
V: TRBV6-6
J: TRBJ2-7
DNA: TGTGCCAGCAGCACTGGCCTCCGCTACGAGCAGTACTTC
CDR3: CASSTGLRYEQYF

length: 15
size: few
D: -
V: TRBV6-1
J: TRBJ1-5
DNA: TGTGCCAGCAGTGTCGTTGGAGATGGCAATCAGCCCCAGCATTTT
CDR3: CASSVVGDGNQPQHF

length: 16
size: few
D: -
V: TRBV6-2/TRBV6-3
J: TRBJ2-1
DNA: TGTGCCAGCAGTTACTCGGGACGCAGCTCCTACAATGAGCAGTTCTTC
CDR3: CASSYSGRSSYNEQFF

length: 16
size: few
D: TRBD2
V: TRBV3-1
J: TRBJ2-7
DNA: TGTGCCAGCAGCCATCAAACTAGCGGGGGGCGCGGCGAGCAGTACTTC
CDR3: CASSHQTSGGRGEQYF

length: 13
size: -
D: -
V: TRBV5-6
J: TRBJ2-5
DNA: TGTGCCACTTCAACTTCGGGGGCCCCGGGGGGCGTCTTC
CDR3: CATSTSGAPGGVF